This TCR beta chain was recovered during a study of T-cell memory formation after mild COVID-19 (dated by TCRdb to the early 2020s). Regarding the research as a whole: Most TCR sequence clusters were specific to one of the two donors. The cohort comprised two young, previously healthy adult volunteers, one female and one male. In a couple of donors, T-cell clones that expanded and contracted after mild COVID-19 were tracked by sequencing TCRalpha and TCRbeta repertoires over time. On the study overall, not on this receptor specifically: The detection of some responding clones in pre-infection memory suggests that pre-existing cross-reactive memory T cells joined the SARS-CoV-2 response. Only two mild cases were covered in the study, and larger cohorts including severe cases with pre-infection samples were considered necessary. SARS-CoV-2 specificity was not confirmed for the second-wave clones peaking on day 37. From day 15 to 85, contracting clones showed balanced CD4/CD8 phenotypes, whereas a second wave of clones that expanded from day 15 to 37 leaned towards CD4+. Contracting CD4+ clones appeared mostly in the CM and EM memory subsets, whereas CD8+ clones were enriched in EMRA.

The instrument was an Illumina NovaSeq 6000. cDNA libraries for TCRalpha and TCRbeta were prepared by 5'RACE using constant-segment primers, with sample barcodes and unique molecular identifiers added. Trizol reagent was used to extract RNA from every sample. Library amplification was performed in two PCR steps, and a second sample barcode and Illumina TruSeq adapters were introduced in the second step. Sequencing of libraries was performed on an Illumina NovaSeq with 2 x 150 bp paired-end reads. In the original analysis: Demultiplexing of reads and collapsing into UMI-guided consensus sequences were performed with migec v1.2.7. Using mixcr v2.1.11, UMI consensuses were aligned to TRA and TRB V and J templates and then assembled into clonotypes. Clonotypes were classified as expanded or contracted when called significant by both edgeR and NoisET, with noise models trained on biological replicates. For edgeR calls, the thresholds were a false discovery rate-adjusted p below 0.01 and a log2 fold-change of 1. As an exploratory analysis of dynamics, max-normalized trajectories of the 1000 most abundant clonotypes were examined with PCA combined with hierarchical clustering. Separately sequenced CD4+ and CD8+ repertoires were used to assign the CD4 or CD8 phenotype of responding clones. TCRdb's own reprocessing of the public reads used fastp at Q25 and MiXCR and kept productive beta chains. Entries that share a CDR3 protein sequence are merged under the most common genes and DNA. The V and J calls were determined by TCRdb, not by the authors. A total of 400,000 to 500,000 distinct CDR3 sequences appear in this sample, approximately 25% of them only once. About 10% of the sample is held by the ten biggest clonotypes.

As to this clonotype: It lacks a known antigen. Base qualities were left out, and no much larger clone turns up one base away.

PBMCs were isolated by Ficoll-Paque density gradient centrifugation. The sequenced material came from PBMCs or a T cell subset sorted from them (not recorded which). The sequence was collected from an adult woman who had mild COVID-19 (a few samples of this study predate the infection). The sample titles of this study are shuffled in the database, so cell type and time point are left out; the donor was told from shared clones.

The CDR3 in this case is CASSSPGLAVQNSYNEQFF. The DNA sequence follows: TGTGCCAGCAGCTCACCGGGACTAGCGGTACAAAACTCCTACAATGAGCAGTTCTTC. Recombination connected TRBV7-2 to TRBJ2-1; 11 bases in the junction line up with TRBD2. V and J are trimmed by 4 bases and 0 bases, and the gene matches miss 11 bases of the junction. Its CDR3 holds 19 amino acids, cysteine through phenylalanine. Only the CDR3 DNA stays, 57 bases, in frame from base 1. CDR1 and CDR2, per the germline V gene, are SGHTA and FQGNSA.